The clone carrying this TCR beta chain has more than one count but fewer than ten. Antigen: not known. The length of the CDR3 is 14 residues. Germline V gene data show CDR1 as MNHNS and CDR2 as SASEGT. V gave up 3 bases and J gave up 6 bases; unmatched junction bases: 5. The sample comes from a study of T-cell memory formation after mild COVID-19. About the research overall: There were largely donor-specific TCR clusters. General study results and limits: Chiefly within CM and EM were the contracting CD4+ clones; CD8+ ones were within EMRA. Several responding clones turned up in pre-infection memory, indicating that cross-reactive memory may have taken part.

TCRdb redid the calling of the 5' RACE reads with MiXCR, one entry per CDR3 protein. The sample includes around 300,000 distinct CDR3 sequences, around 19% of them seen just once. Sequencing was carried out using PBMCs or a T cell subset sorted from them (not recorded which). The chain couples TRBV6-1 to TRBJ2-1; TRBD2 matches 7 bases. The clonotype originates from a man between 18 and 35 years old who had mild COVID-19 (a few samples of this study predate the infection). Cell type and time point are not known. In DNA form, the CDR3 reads TGTGCCAGCAGTGAGGGGACTATCGTCAATGAGCAGTTCTTC. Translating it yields CASSEGTIVNEQFF.